The sequence of this T cell receptor (beta chain) was determined in a study of blood T cells in healthy people across ages. Study results and caveats: Diversity was estimated from one million T cells, and these estimates were considered underestimates. CMV infection status of these donors was not known.

The CDR3 is 15 amino acids. V shed 0 bases and J shed 3 bases, with 12 bases lying between them. Germline V gene lookup returns CDR1 MGHRA and CDR2 YSYEKL. Ten or more counts support this clonotype. Its antigen is not identified. Using a J-beta primer mix together with a sample-barcoded 5' primer, a second PCR was run for about 6 to 11 cycles. Researchers report that a template-switch adaptor with 12 random nucleotides tagged each cDNA molecule. MiXCR was run by TCRdb on the 5' RACE reads, yielding one entry per CDR3 protein. The table records 1.6 million or so distinct CDR3 sequences, 30% to 35% of them present only once.

The J gene is TRBJ2-7, the V gene TRBV4-1; D gene ambiguous. Input material: blood. The sequence was obtained from a woman aged 25-40 years in good health. The CDR3 coding sequence is TGCGCCAGCAGCCAAGACGGTTATGCGCTCTACGAGCAGTACTTC. Translated: CASSQDGYALYEQYF.